These 4 T cell receptor beta chains share one sample of origin, sequenced in a study of T-cell reconstitution after alpha-beta-depleted transplantation in children. Unique molecular identifiers featured in how the TCRbeta library was prepared. Each CDR3 protein is one row after TCRdb ran MiXCR on the PCR reads. The table shows approximately 800,000 distinct CDR3 sequences, with roughly 15% occurring only once. The sequencing here drew on PBMCs, mostly from graft donor cells, taken 360 days after TCRalphabeta/CD19-depleted stem cell transplant. The receptors were gathered from a male patient aged 5 to 17 who had a stem cell transplant for acute lymphoblastic leukemia, so the T cells may come from the graft donor.

This clonotype was picked up many times. The V call is TRBV27, the J call TRBJ2-7; perhaps TRBD1 as D (6 bases). From germline, CDR1 is MNHEY and CDR2 SMNVEV (reference sequence). The CDR3 length is 14 residues. Between the trimmed V and J ends, which lost 2 bases and 1 base, there was a span of 9 bases. The CDR3 sequence is CASSLGTTSYEQYF. The DNA of the CDR3 is TGTGCCAGCAGTTTAGGGACAACATCCTACGAGCAGTACTTC.

This clonotype was seen more than once but under ten times. The CDR3 DNA reads as TGCAGCGTCGCCGGGACTTCAGACAATGAGCAGTTCTTC. It is translated as CSVAGTSDNEQFF. This chain uses TRBV29-1 with TRBJ2-1, with a possible D match to TRBD2 (6 bases). Trimming left V 6 bases short and J 5 bases short, with 14 bases between. This CDR3 comprises 13 residues. The germline V gene encodes CDR1 SQVTM and CDR2 ANQGSEA.

This clonotype was recorded many times. This sequence joins TRBV11-1 and TRBJ2-6; no reliable D call. With 5 bases removed from V and 0 bases from J, the gap between germline ends came to 8 bases. The germline V gene has CDR1 SGHAT and CDR2 FQDESV (reference sequence). The CDR3 sequence is 15 residues long. The CDR3 is CASSGSNSGANVLTF. CDR3 DNA: TGTGCCAGCAGCGGGTCAAACTCTGGGGCCAACGTCCTGACTTTC.

The chain employs TRBV9 and TRBJ2-1; D may match TRBD1 or TRBD2 (5 bases each). Trimming removed 4 bases at V and 6 bases at J, with 26 bases between. Germline CDR1 and CDR2: SGDLS and YYNGEE. The CDR3 totals 18 residues. The CDR3 here is CASSPKNAAGGWINEQFF. The CDR3 bases are TGTGCCAGCAGCCCTAAGAATGCAGCTGGGGGATGGATCAATGAGCAGTTCTTC.